This section outlines one TCR beta chain sequence together with its context. Its target is unknown. This sample is drawn from a study of cytomegalovirus exposure and HLA in healthy donors. Findings and limits, study-wide: Across all donors, roughly uniform sequencing depth was an assumption of the presence/absence analyses. Most TCRs appeared rarely, but some public TCRs recurred in many donors.

Each donor was healthy, and each was a bone marrow donor. Trimming cost V 0 bases and J 4 bases, with 10 bases left between them. The germline CDR1 and CDR2 sequences are SGHRS and YFSETQ. This CDR3 comprises 14 residues. Amplification used 60 Vbeta primers and 13 Jbeta primers. The authors' processing: A follow-up analysis tallied 65 million to 80 million unique TCR beta chains, roughly 11 million shared. Only in-frame clones appear in the TCRdb table, and some are missing; sequencing was by immunoSEQ multiplex PCR. V, J and clone size reflect that table, while D and trimming were determined from the DNA. The sample records more than 95,000 clones, over 70% being singletons.

The chain links TRBV5-1 to TRBJ1-2; D ambiguous. The specimen was PBMCs. The clonotype was recovered from a male donor in good health and CMV-seronegative. This chain's CDR3 is CASSLGRRIYGYTF. CDR3 nucleotide sequence: TGCGCCAGCAGCTTGGGGCGGAGAATCTATGGCTACACCTTC.